This TCR beta chain was documented in a study of T-cell memory formation after mild COVID-19. Looking at the study overall: The TCR clusters were mostly specific to one donor. General observations from the study: Mostly located in CM and EM were contracting CD4+ clones, with contracting CD8+ clones located in EMRA. Cross-reactive memory apparently joined, as some responding clones appeared in pre-infection memory.

A single record per CDR3 protein comes from TCRdb applying MiXCR to the 5' RACE reads. The sample consists of about 260,000 distinct CDR3 sequences, 15% to 20% of them appearing once. V was cut by 1 base and J by 3 bases, with 12 bases left in between. CDR1 and CDR2 (germline): MNHEY, SVGEGT. The CDR3 runs to 15 residues. Turning to this clonotype: Its target is unknown.

Sequenced sample: PBMCs or a T cell subset sorted from them (not recorded which). The genes are TRBV6-2 or TRBV6-3 and TRBJ1-2; the D gene is possibly TRBD1 (5 bases). This TCR was sampled from a man aged 18 to 29 who had mild COVID-19 (a few samples of this study predate the infection). Cell type and time point are not known. DNA for the CDR3: TGTGCCAGCAGTTACTTCCTGGGCAGGGACTATGGCTACACCTTC. This gives the protein CASSYFLGRDYGYTF.